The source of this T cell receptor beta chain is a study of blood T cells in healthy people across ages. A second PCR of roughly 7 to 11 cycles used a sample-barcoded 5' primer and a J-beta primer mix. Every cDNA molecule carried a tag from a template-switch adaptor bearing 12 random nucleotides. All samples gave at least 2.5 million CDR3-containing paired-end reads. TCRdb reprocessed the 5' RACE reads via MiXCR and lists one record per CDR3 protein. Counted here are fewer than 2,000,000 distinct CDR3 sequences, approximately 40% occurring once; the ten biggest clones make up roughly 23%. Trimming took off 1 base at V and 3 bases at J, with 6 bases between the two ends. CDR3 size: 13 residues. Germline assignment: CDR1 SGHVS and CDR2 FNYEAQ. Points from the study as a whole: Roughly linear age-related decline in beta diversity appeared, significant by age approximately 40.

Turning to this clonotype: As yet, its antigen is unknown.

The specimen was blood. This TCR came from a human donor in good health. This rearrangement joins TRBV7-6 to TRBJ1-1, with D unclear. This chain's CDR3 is CASSLERYTEAFF. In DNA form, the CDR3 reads TGTGCCAGCAGCTTAGAGAGATACACTGAAGCTTTCTTT. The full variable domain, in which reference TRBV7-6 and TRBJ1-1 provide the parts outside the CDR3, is GAGVSQSPRYKVTKRGQDVALRCDPISGHVSLYWYRQALGQGPEFLTYFNYEAQQDKSGLPNDRFSAERPEGSISTLTIQRTEQRDSAMYRCASSLERYTEAFFGQGTRLTVV.